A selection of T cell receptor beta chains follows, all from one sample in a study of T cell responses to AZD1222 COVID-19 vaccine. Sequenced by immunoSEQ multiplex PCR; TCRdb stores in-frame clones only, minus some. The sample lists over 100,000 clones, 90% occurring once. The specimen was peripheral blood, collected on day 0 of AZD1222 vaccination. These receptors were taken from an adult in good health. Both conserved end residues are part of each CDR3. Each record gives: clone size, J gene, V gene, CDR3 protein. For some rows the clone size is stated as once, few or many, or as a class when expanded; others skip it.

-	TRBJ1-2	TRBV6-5	CASSRTGTNYGYTF
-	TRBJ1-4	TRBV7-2	CASSSLGASEKLFF
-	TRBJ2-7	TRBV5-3	CARSQLDASYEQYF
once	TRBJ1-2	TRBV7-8	CASSAYRIPGGYGYTF
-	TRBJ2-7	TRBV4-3	CASSQGTGGGQYF
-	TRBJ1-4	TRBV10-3	CAISDSENEKLFF
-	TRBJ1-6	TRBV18	CASSPTGQGASNSPLHF
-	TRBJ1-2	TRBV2	CASSILGTANALGYTF
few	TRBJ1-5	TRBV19	CASTDRGLSVSNQPQHF
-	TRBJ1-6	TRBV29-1	CSVGQGINSPLHF
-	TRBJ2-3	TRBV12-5	CASGTGTSTDTQYF
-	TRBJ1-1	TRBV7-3	CASSKYGIPEAFF
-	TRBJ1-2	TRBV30	CAWATGGGYTF
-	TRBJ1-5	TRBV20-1	CSASSSGNQPQHF
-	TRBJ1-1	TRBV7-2	CASSFSGNTEAFF
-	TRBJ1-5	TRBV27	CASSRSAVLLQPQHF
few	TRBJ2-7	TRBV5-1	CASSSPSPPYEQYF
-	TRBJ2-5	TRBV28	CASSPAWGETQYF
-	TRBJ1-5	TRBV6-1	CASSEAMDHPQHF
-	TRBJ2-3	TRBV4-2	CASSQDRSGRADTQYF
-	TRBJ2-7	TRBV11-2	CASSLGNEQYF
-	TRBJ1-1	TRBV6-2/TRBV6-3	CASSRINVAFF